The T cell receptor (beta chain) described here comes from a study of breast tumors, draining lymph nodes, adjacent tissues. One entry per CDR3 protein, called by TCRdb with MiXCR from the multiplex PCR reads. Of roughly 19,000 distinct CDR3 sequences listed, 50% are singletons. The study's findings and limits: Data only fit, rather than demonstrated, lymph node origin of most tumor T cells. Data fit most tumor T cells coming from lymph node, expanding in tumor. Luminal-like breast cancer showed significantly higher tumor–nontumor repertoire similarity than basal-like.

The CDR3 contains 13 residues. Germline-derived CDR1 and CDR2 are DFQATT and SNEGSKA (reference sequence). To note about this clonotype: What it binds is unknown. One end of the junction does not line up with germline, which may come from a read error.

The chain joins TRBV20-1 to TRBJ2-7, with 7 bases that match TRBD2. Material for sequencing was breast tumor tissue. The sequence was obtained from a female donor with breast cancer. Some clones in this sample may be carry-over from other donors' samples. The chain's CDR3 is CGARGGRGYEQYF. The CDR3 coding sequence is TGCGGTGCTAGAGGCGGGAGAGGATACGAGCAGTACTTC.